The rows below give T cell receptor beta chains drawn from one sample of a study of monozygotic twins with cystic fibrosis. The method was immunoSEQ multiplex PCR; TCRdb's version includes in-frame clones alone and lacks a portion of them. The sample includes some 21,000 clones, 91% of them seen just once. Sequenced material: blood. Receptor source: a girl aged 2-10 years with cystic fibrosis. The CDR3 runs from the conserved cysteine through the conserved F or W. Rows may omit the clone size; those that give it use once, few, many or a size class.

clone size,V gene,CDR3 protein
.,TRBV5-6,CASSLNRQESNYGYTF
.,TRBV7-2,CASSLGGRETQYF
.,TRBV29-1,CSVETGYEQYF
.,TRBV28,CASSQRRDSRRWEQYF
.,TRBV7-2,CASSLGAGAYEQYF
.,TRBV4-1,CASSQPRDGTQETQYF
.,TRBV7-9,CASSLGRTPLNQETQYF
few,TRBV2,CARREAMNTEAFF
.,TRBV7-8,CASSFLRFHGSGYTF
.,TRBV6-4,CASSDEGGAAGELFF
.,TRBV19,CASSIGPGGTEAFF
few,TRBV7-2,CASSLEDPGNEQYF
.,TRBV6-1,CASSGGPLGQPQHF
.,TRBV6-5,CASSYSAGGPAGELFF
.,TRBV6-5,CASSYPGQPQHF
.,TRBV4-1,CASSTIQGGAENIQYF
.,TRBV7-2,CASSLAGSGNTIYF
.,TRBV30,CAWRGGLAGGTDTQYF
.,TRBV9,CASSASGGYEQYF
.,TRBV6-6,CASSRQNYGYTF
.,TRBV30,CAWSVLGWGDTQYF
.,TRBV6-1,CASSEARYSSYEQYF
.,TRBV7-3,CASSLTQGNEQYF
.,TRBV6-1,CASYYGGYGYTF
.,TRBV6-5,CASTLGGQGPLHF
.,TRBV29-1,CSATGGQTSNTGELFF
.,TRBV6-1,CATAQANEQFF
.,TRBV11-2,CASSDDRAGYTF
.,TRBV6-5,CASTSTAGVSPLHF
.,TRBV14,CASSHSPGTGELFF
once,TRBV5-1,CASSLDPGVFSYEQYF
.,TRBV7-6,CASSPTGGLSVQYF
.,TRBV5-8,CASNLATDSRRF
.,TRBV7-2,CASSLASGGGHQPQHF
.,TRBV19,CASSIAPGALYNEQFF
once,TRBV5-4,CASSLRGGTYNEQFF
medium-sized,TRBV7-8,CASSLDSSGNTIYF
.,TRBV10-3,CAISEGRSTDTQYF
.,TRBV7-2,CASSLAWGTGNTIYF
.,TRBV5-4,CASSFRLDSEAFF
.,TRBV5-1,CASSLVGLGGTDTQYF
.,TRBV19,CASSIPRRGYYGYTF